These T cell receptor beta chains were read from a single sample in a study of a mutant IDH1 vaccine in newly diagnosed glioma. Which antigens these TCRs recognize remains unknown. Sequencing was performed with immunoSEQ multiplex PCR; in TCRdb, only in-frame clones are kept and a portion is missing. The table shows tens of thousands of clones, with roughly 84% occurring only once. Specimen: PBMCs, collected from a glioma patient whose treatment included an IDH1 peptide vaccine. The receptor set was obtained from a man in his forties or fifties with glioma. The CDR3 runs from the conserved cysteine through the conserved F or W. A D gene is named only where the DNA matches it firmly. Only some rows state a clone size, as once, few, many or a class for expanded clones.

clone_size: once; d_call: TRBD2; v_call: TRBV5-1; j_call: TRBJ2-7; cdr3_aa: CASSLPGLNEQYF; cdr3_nt: TGCGCCAGCAGCTTACCGGGACTAAACGAGCAGTACTTC
clone_size: NA; d_call: NA; v_call: TRBV7-8; j_call: TRBJ2-2; cdr3_aa: CASSLVFSGVTGELFF; cdr3_nt: TGTGCCAGCAGCTTAGTCTTTAGTGGGGTCACCGGGGAGCTGTTTTTT
clone_size: NA; d_call: NA; v_call: TRBV6-5; j_call: TRBJ1-5; cdr3_aa: CASGNSNQPQHF; cdr3_nt: TGTGCCAGCGGTAATAGCAATCAGCCCCAGCATTTT
clone_size: NA; d_call: NA; v_call: TRBV6-4; j_call: TRBJ1-1; cdr3_aa: CASSRTVNTEAFF; cdr3_nt: TGTGCCAGCTCGCGGACAGTGAACACTGAAGCTTTCTTT
clone_size: once; d_call: NA; v_call: TRBV19; j_call: TRBJ2-7; cdr3_aa: CASSIQFNSYEQYF; cdr3_nt: TGTGCCAGTAGTATTCAGTTCAATTCCTACGAGCAGTACTTC
clone_size: once; d_call: TRBD1; v_call: TRBV5-6; j_call: TRBJ2-7; cdr3_aa: CASSWDRGRYEQYF; cdr3_nt: TGTGCCAGCAGCTGGGACAGGGGGAGGTACGAGCAGTACTTC
clone_size: NA; d_call: NA; v_call: TRBV7-2; j_call: TRBJ2-6; cdr3_aa: CASSLEGWANVLTF; cdr3_nt: TGTGCCAGCAGCTTAGAGGGTTGGGCCAACGTCCTGACTTTC
clone_size: NA; d_call: TRBD1; v_call: TRBV9; j_call: TRBJ1-3; cdr3_aa: CASVDRSGNTIYF; cdr3_nt: TGTGCCAGCGTGGACAGGTCTGGAAACACCATATATTTT
clone_size: NA; d_call: NA; v_call: TRBV4-2; j_call: TRBJ1-4; cdr3_aa: CASSQDEINEKLFF; cdr3_nt: TGTGCCAGCAGCCAAGACGAGATTAATGAAAAACTGTTTTTT
clone_size: NA; d_call: TRBD2; v_call: TRBV7-9; j_call: TRBJ2-3; cdr3_aa: CASSPTTSGFTDTQYF; cdr3_nt: TGTGCCAGCAGCCCCACGACTAGCGGGTTCACAGATACGCAGTATTTT
clone_size: NA; d_call: TRBD1; v_call: TRBV5-1; j_call: TRBJ1-3; cdr3_aa: CASSPGQGLIAGNTIYF; cdr3_nt: TGCGCCAGCAGCCCCGGACAGGGCCTAATAGCGGGAAACACCATATATTTT
clone_size: NA; d_call: NA; v_call: TRBV7-2; j_call: TRBJ2-7; cdr3_aa: CASSRRYYEQYF; cdr3_nt: TGTGCCAGCAGCCGACGGTACTACGAGCAGTACTTC
clone_size: NA; d_call: NA; v_call: TRBV7-8; j_call: TRBJ2-1; cdr3_aa: CASSLGRGYNEQFF; cdr3_nt: TGTGCCAGCAGCTTAGGTAGAGGTTACAATGAGCAGTTCTTC
clone_size: NA; d_call: NA; v_call: TRBV9; j_call: TRBJ2-2; cdr3_aa: CASNWGESTGELFF; cdr3_nt: TGTGCCAGCAACTGGGGTGAGAGCACCGGGGAGCTGTTTTTT
clone_size: NA; d_call: NA; v_call: TRBV12-5; j_call: TRBJ2-1; cdr3_aa: CASGLNDNEQFF; cdr3_nt: TGTGCTAGTGGTCTGAACGACAATGAGCAGTTCTTC
clone_size: NA; d_call: NA; v_call: TRBV6-1; j_call: TRBJ2-5; cdr3_aa: CASSTSSETQYF; cdr3_nt: TGTGCCAGCAGTACTAGCTCGGAGACCCAGTACTTC
clone_size: NA; d_call: NA; v_call: TRBV2; j_call: TRBJ2-7; cdr3_aa: CASTRQAYYEQYF; cdr3_nt: TGTGCCAGCACTCGACAGGCCTACTACGAGCAGTACTTC
clone_size: NA; d_call: TRBD2; v_call: TRBV5-1; j_call: TRBJ2-5; cdr3_aa: CASRPGLAGETQYF; cdr3_nt: TGCGCCAGCAGACCGGGACTAGCGGGAGAGACCCAGTACTTC
clone_size: NA; d_call: NA; v_call: TRBV6-6; j_call: TRBJ2-6; cdr3_aa: CASSSQNGANVLTF; cdr3_nt: TGTGCCAGCAGTTCCCAGAACGGGGCCAACGTCCTGACTTTC
clone_size: NA; d_call: NA; v_call: TRBV4-3; j_call: TRBJ2-2; cdr3_aa: CASSQDAATGELFF; cdr3_nt: TGCGCCAGCAGCCAAGATGCAGCCACCGGGGAGCTGTTTTTT
clone_size: few; d_call: NA; v_call: TRBV2; j_call: TRBJ1-5; cdr3_aa: CASSDFRGQPQHF; cdr3_nt: TGTGCCAGCAGTGATTTTCGCGGGCAGCCCCAGCATTTT
clone_size: NA; d_call: NA; v_call: TRBV27; j_call: TRBJ2-3; cdr3_aa: CASSFVGSGTDTQYF; cdr3_nt: TGTGCCAGCAGTTTCGTCGGGTCTGGGACAGATACGCAGTATTTT
clone_size: NA; d_call: NA; v_call: TRBV6-6; j_call: TRBJ1-3; cdr3_aa: CASSYGISGNTIYF; cdr3_nt: TGTGCCAGCAGTTATGGGATCTCTGGAAACACCATATATTTT
clone_size: NA; d_call: NA; v_call: TRBV7-2; j_call: TRBJ2-5; cdr3_aa: CASSYQTGQETQYF; cdr3_nt: TGTGCCAGCAGCTATCAGACAGGCCAAGAGACCCAGTACTTC
clone_size: NA; d_call: TRBD1; v_call: TRBV5-1; j_call: TRBJ2-7; cdr3_aa: CASRGTGGYEQYF; cdr3_nt: TGCGCCAGCAGGGGGACAGGGGGCTACGAGCAGTACTTC
clone_size: NA; d_call: NA; v_call: TRBV15; j_call: TRBJ2-7; cdr3_aa: CATSRSGGVGEQYF; cdr3_nt: TGTGCCACCAGCAGATCCGGAGGGGTCGGCGAGCAGTACTTC
clone_size: NA; d_call: TRBD1; v_call: TRBV7-2; j_call: TRBJ2-7; cdr3_aa: CASSPEGQGWYEQYF; cdr3_nt: TGTGCCAGCAGCCCCGAGGGACAGGGTTGGTACGAGCAGTACTTC
clone_size: few; d_call: NA; v_call: TRBV7-2; j_call: TRBJ2-7; cdr3_aa: CASSSTLESYEQYF; cdr3_nt: TGTGCCAGCAGCTCCACCCTCGAATCCTACGAGCAGTACTTC
clone_size: NA; d_call: NA; v_call: TRBV4-1; j_call: TRBJ2-5; cdr3_aa: CASSLGVSRGGGETQYF; cdr3_nt: TGCGCCAGCAGCCTAGGGGTTAGCAGGGGAGGTGGGGAGACCCAGTACTTC
clone_size: NA; d_call: NA; v_call: TRBV29-1; j_call: TRBJ1-3; cdr3_aa: CSVGWGPPGNTIYF; cdr3_nt: TGCAGCGTTGGCTGGGGACCCCCTGGAAACACCATATATTTT
clone_size: NA; d_call: NA; v_call: TRBV5-1; j_call: TRBJ1-2; cdr3_aa: CASSLGSPFLNYGYTF; cdr3_nt: TGCGCCAGCAGCTTGGGCAGCCCTTTCCTTAACTATGGCTACACCTTC
clone_size: NA; d_call: TRBD1; v_call: TRBV5-1; j_call: TRBJ2-7; cdr3_aa: CASGRDRPTTYEQYF; cdr3_nt: TGCGCCAGCGGACGGGACAGGCCGACCACCTACGAGCAGTACTTC
clone_size: few; d_call: NA; v_call: TRBV7-2; j_call: TRBJ1-5; cdr3_aa: CASSQWTNQPQHF; cdr3_nt: TGTGCCAGCAGCCAGTGGACCAATCAGCCCCAGCATTTT
clone_size: NA; d_call: NA; v_call: TRBV10-3; j_call: TRBJ2-6; cdr3_aa: CAISDSGRGHGANVLTF; cdr3_nt: TGTGCCATCAGTGATAGCGGCAGGGGCCATGGGGCCAACGTCCTGACTTTC
clone_size: NA; d_call: TRBD2; v_call: TRBV5-1; j_call: TRBJ2-7; cdr3_aa: CASTLGLAKTYEQYF; cdr3_nt: TGCGCCAGCACGTTAGGACTAGCGAAGACCTACGAGCAGTACTTC
clone_size: NA; d_call: TRBD2; v_call: TRBV9; j_call: TRBJ2-3; cdr3_aa: CASRGMSGRYPDTQYF; cdr3_nt: TGTGCCAGCAGAGGGATGAGCGGGAGGTATCCAGATACGCAGTATTTT
clone_size: NA; d_call: NA; v_call: TRBV5-4; j_call: TRBJ2-7; cdr3_aa: CASSLSQGGYEQYF; cdr3_nt: TGTGCCAGCAGCTTGTCCCAGGGCGGCTACGAGCAGTACTTC
clone_size: NA; d_call: NA; v_call: TRBV29-1; j_call: TRBJ2-1; cdr3_aa: CSVDGDTYNEQFF; cdr3_nt: TGCAGCGTTGATGGGGACACCTACAATGAGCAGTTCTTC
clone_size: NA; d_call: NA; v_call: TRBV7-9; j_call: TRBJ1-2; cdr3_aa: CASSSTHDSYGYTF; cdr3_nt: TGTGCCAGCAGCTCGACCCACGACAGTTATGGCTACACCTTC
clone_size: NA; d_call: TRBD2; v_call: TRBV5-1; j_call: TRBJ2-7; cdr3_aa: CASSFNPLAGGSYEQYF; cdr3_nt: TGCGCCAGCAGCTTTAACCCCCTAGCGGGAGGTTCCTACGAGCAGTACTTC
clone_size: NA; d_call: NA; v_call: TRBV7-2; j_call: TRBJ2-1; cdr3_aa: CASILGWGSYNEQFF; cdr3_nt: TGTGCCAGCATCCTGGGATGGGGGAGCTACAATGAGCAGTTCTTC
clone_size: NA; d_call: TRBD1; v_call: TRBV6-5; j_call: TRBJ1-1; cdr3_aa: CASRYRGNTEAFF; cdr3_nt: TGTGCCAGCAGATACAGGGGGAACACTGAAGCTTTCTTT
clone_size: NA; d_call: NA; v_call: TRBV19; j_call: TRBJ1-5; cdr3_aa: CATTPRQVYSNQPQHF; cdr3_nt: TGTGCCACCACCCCCCGACAGGTCTATAGCAATCAGCCCCAGCATTTT
clone_size: NA; d_call: TRBD1; v_call: TRBV6-5; j_call: TRBJ2-7; cdr3_aa: CASSPSGTDYEQYF; cdr3_nt: TGTGCCAGCAGTCCCTCCGGGACAGACTACGAGCAGTACTTC
clone_size: NA; d_call: TRBD1; v_call: TRBV19; j_call: TRBJ2-7; cdr3_aa: CASSIEWDSYEQYF; cdr3_nt: TGTGCCAGTAGTATAGAATGGGACAGCTACGAGCAGTACTTC
clone_size: NA; d_call: NA; v_call: TRBV5-8; j_call: TRBJ1-5; cdr3_aa: CASSSPGRANQPQHF; cdr3_nt: TGTGCCAGCAGCTCGCCCGGGCGGGCGAATCAGCCCCAGCATTTT
clone_size: NA; d_call: TRBD1; v_call: TRBV25-1; j_call: TRBJ1-2; cdr3_aa: CASSERRGQASRGGYTF; cdr3_nt: TGTGCCAGCAGTGAACGACGGGGACAGGCTTCAAGGGGTGGCTACACCTTC
clone_size: NA; d_call: NA; v_call: TRBV29-1; j_call: TRBJ2-7; cdr3_aa: CSVEDEAGIHEQYF; cdr3_nt: TGCAGCGTTGAAGATGAGGCCGGTATCCACGAGCAGTACTTC
clone_size: NA; d_call: NA; v_call: TRBV2; j_call: TRBJ1-5; cdr3_aa: CASGSGQPQHF; cdr3_nt: TGTGCCAGCGGAAGCGGACAGCCCCAGCATTTT
clone_size: NA; d_call: NA; v_call: TRBV9; j_call: TRBJ2-2; cdr3_aa: CASSDRRNTGELFF; cdr3_nt: TGTGCCAGCAGTGATAGACGGAACACCGGGGAGCTGTTTTTT